Reported below is one TCR beta chain. This sample was included in a study of control samples from healthy donors and cancer patients. Profiled with immunoSEQ multiplex PCR; TCRdb holds only in-frame clones, not every one. The table has under 100,000 clones, 85% to 90% seen once. Trimming shortened V by 6 bases and J by 3 bases, and 11 bases separated the two germline ends. CDR1 and CDR2 (germline): MNHEY, SVGAGI. This CDR3 spans 13 amino acids. The specimen was PBMCs. The rearrangement uses TRBV6-5 and TRBJ1-1; possibly TRBD1 for D (5 bases). The receptor was derived from a woman aged 50 to 65 with colorectal cancer. CDR3 sequence reads: CASRRIGDTEAFF. The CDR3 region has the DNA TGTGCCAGCAGGAGGATAGGGGACACTGAAGCTTTCTTT.